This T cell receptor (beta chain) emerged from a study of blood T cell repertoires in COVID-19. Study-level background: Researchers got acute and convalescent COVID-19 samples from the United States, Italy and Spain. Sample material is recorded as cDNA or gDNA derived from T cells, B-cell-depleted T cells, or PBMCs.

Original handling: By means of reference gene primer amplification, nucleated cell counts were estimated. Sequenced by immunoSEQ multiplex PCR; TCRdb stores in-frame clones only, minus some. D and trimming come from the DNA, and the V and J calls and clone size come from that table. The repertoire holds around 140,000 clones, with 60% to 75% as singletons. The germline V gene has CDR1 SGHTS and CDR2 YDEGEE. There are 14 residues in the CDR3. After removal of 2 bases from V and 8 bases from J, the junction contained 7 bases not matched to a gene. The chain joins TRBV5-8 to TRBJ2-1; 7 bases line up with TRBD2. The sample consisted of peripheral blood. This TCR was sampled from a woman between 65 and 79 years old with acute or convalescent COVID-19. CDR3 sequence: CASSLGLVTDEQFF. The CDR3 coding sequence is TGTGCCAGCAGCTTAGGACTAGTTACCGATGAGCAGTTCTTC.